Each of the 13 T cell receptor beta chains below was sequenced from the same sample in a study of Graves' ophthalmopathy and Graves' hyperthyroidism. The sequenced template was RNA, covering the TCR beta CDR3 region. After a first-round RT-PCR with HTBI primers, a second-round multiplex PCR was run. One entry per CDR3 protein results from TCRdb running MiXCR on the multiplex PCR reads. This table has 400,000 to 500,000 distinct CDR3 sequences, 20% to 25% appearing once. The specimen sequenced was peripheral blood. The receptors derive from a woman aged 18-35 years with stable Graves' hyperthyroidism.

Ten or more counts support this clonotype. This chain connects TRBV27 to TRBJ2-5; possibly TRBD1 for D (6 bases). With 5 bases removed from V and 2 bases from J, the gap between germline ends came to 15 bases. This CDR3 comprises 15 residues. Germline CDR1 reads MNHEY; CDR2 reads SMNVEV (reference sequence). Here the CDR3 reads CASSRLGHLQETQYF. CDR3 in DNA: TGTGCCAGCAGTCGTCTGGGACACCTACAAGAGACCCAGTACTTC.

The CDR3 bases are TGTGCCAGCTCACCAGTGGGGGACCCTAAAAACATTCAGTACTTC. Translated, it gives CASSPVGDPKNIQYF. V usage is TRBV18 and J usage is TRBJ2-4; possibly TRBD1 or TRBD2 for D (5 bases each). The ends were cut back, 2 bases at V and 4 bases at J, with 12 bases in the middle. Germline V gene data show CDR1 as KGHSH and CDR2 as LQKENI. The CDR3 consists of 15 residues.

The table lists this clonotype with many counts. CDR3 protein: CASSVLGQGSIETQYF. The CDR3 nucleotides read TGTGCCAGCAGCGTACTGGGACAGGGGTCTATTGAGACCCAGTACTTC. The rearrangement links TRBV9 to TRBJ2-5; TRBD1 agrees at 10 bases. Germline V gene lookup returns CDR1 SGDLS and CDR2 YYNGEE. This CDR3 contains 16 residues. V was pared by 1 base and J by 5 bases, with 8 bases of the junction left unmatched.

This clonotype was detected many times. The V and J genes are TRBV25-1 and TRBJ1-1, with 8 bases aligning to TRBD1. CDR1 is MGHDK, CDR2 SYGVNS, per germline. Trimming took 5 bases from V and 4 from J; bases not matched to a gene: 9. This CDR3 region has 15 residues. DNA of the CDR3: TGTGCCAGCAGTCCGAGGGACAGGTTGGGCACTGAAGCTTTCTTT. Its protein is CASSPRDRLGTEAFF.

This clonotype has at least ten counts. The rearrangement links TRBV10-3 to TRBJ1-2; 9 bases fit TRBD1. V was pared by 5 bases and J by 4 bases, with 11 bases of the junction left unmatched. Germline V gives CDR1 ENHRY, CDR2 SYGVKD. The CDR3 contains 16 residues. In nucleotides, the CDR3 is TGTGCCATCAGTCCGGGACAGGGAATGGGCCTCTATGGCTACACCTTC. Its protein product is CAISPGQGMGLYGYTF.

This clonotype came up a few times. V is TRBV5-4 and J is TRBJ2-7; D may correspond to TRBD1 or TRBD2 (6 bases each). The V end was cut by 2 bases, the J end by 3 bases, with 12 bases between. Looked up from germline, CDR1 is SGHNT and CDR2 is YYREEE (reference sequence). CDR3 size: 14 residues. The CDR3 here is CASSFSGAIYEQYF. The CDR3 DNA is TGTGCCAGCAGCTTTTCGGGGGCGATCTACGAGCAGTACTTC.

In the case of this clonotype: A much larger clone differs from this one at a single base, so this may be a read error. The chain employs TRBV12-3 or TRBV12-4 and TRBJ1-2; D call uncertain. With 10 bases removed from V and 1 base from J, the gap between germline ends came to 13 bases. This CDR3 contains 13 residues. The CDR3 sequence: CANTSDFNYGYTF. In nucleotides, the CDR3 is TGTGCCAACACCTCGGACTTTAACTATGGCTACACCTTC.

This clonotype was picked up a small number of times. The J gene is TRBJ2-2, the V gene TRBV20-1; D unresolved. Germline-derived CDR1 and CDR2 are DFQATT and SNEGSKA (reference sequence). This CDR3 has 15 residues. V lost 2 bases to trimming and J lost 5 bases, with 15 bases between them. CDR3 DNA sequence: TGCAGTGCTAGACCGGTAGTGAAAGGGACCGGGGAGCTGTTTTTT. Amino acids: CSARPVVKGTGELFF.

This clonotype was counted many times. This chain joins TRBV28 and TRBJ2-5; D not certain. Germline V gene data show CDR1 as MDHEN and CDR2 as SYDVKM. The CDR3 consists of 12 residues. Trimming removed 4 bases at V and 5 bases at J, with 8 bases between. The CDR3 protein is CASSSVSETQYF. In DNA form, the CDR3 reads TGTGCCAGCAGTTCTGTTAGTGAGACCCAGTACTTC.

The table lists this clonotype with many counts. CDR3 sequence (DNA): TGTGCCAGCACGGGTCGAGGGGAGCAGTACTTC. Translation gives CASTGRGEQYF. The chain links TRBV27 to TRBJ2-7, with D possibly being TRBD2 (5 bases). CDR3 size: 11 residues. V lost 7 bases and J 7 bases, leaving 11 bases between the germline ends. Germline V lookup: CDR1 MNHEY, CDR2 SMNVEV (reference sequence).

This clonotype has ten or more counts. This sequence joins TRBV7-9 and TRBJ2-7; D might be TRBD1 (5 bases). This CDR3 comprises 13 residues. Trimming shortened V by 2 bases and J by 7 bases, and 12 bases separated the two germline ends. CDR1 is SEHNR, CDR2 FQNEAQ, per germline (reference sequence). The CDR3 bases are TGTGCCAGCAGCTTACTGCAGGGTCCGGAGCAGTACTTC. It translates to CASSLLQGPEQYF. Full variable domain (missing parts from reference TRBV7-9 and TRBJ2-7): DTGVSQNPRHKITKRGQNVTFRCDPISEHNRLYWYRQTLGQGPEFLTYFQNEAQLEKSRLLSDRFSAERPKGSFSTLEIQRTEQGDSAMYLCASSLLQGPEQYFGPGTRLTVT.

This clonotype was counted ten times or more. This chain joins TRBV6-1 and TRBJ1-5, with no clear D. The CDR3 length is 12 residues. V lost 4 bases and J lost 4, with 5 bases in between. Germline V gives CDR1 MNHNS, CDR2 SASEGT. CDR3 in amino acids: CASSAQNQPQHF. The CDR3 DNA follows: TGTGCCAGCAGTGCCCAAAATCAGCCCCAGCATTTT.

This clonotype was recorded a few times. The chain recombines TRBV12-3 or TRBV12-4 with TRBJ1-1; D is ambiguous. V was trimmed by 7 bases and J by 5 bases, leaving 11 bases between them. The CDR3 extends over 12 amino acids. The CDR3 DNA is TGTGCCAGCAACCGCCCGTGGACTGAAGCTTTCTTT. This gives the protein CASNRPWTEAFF.